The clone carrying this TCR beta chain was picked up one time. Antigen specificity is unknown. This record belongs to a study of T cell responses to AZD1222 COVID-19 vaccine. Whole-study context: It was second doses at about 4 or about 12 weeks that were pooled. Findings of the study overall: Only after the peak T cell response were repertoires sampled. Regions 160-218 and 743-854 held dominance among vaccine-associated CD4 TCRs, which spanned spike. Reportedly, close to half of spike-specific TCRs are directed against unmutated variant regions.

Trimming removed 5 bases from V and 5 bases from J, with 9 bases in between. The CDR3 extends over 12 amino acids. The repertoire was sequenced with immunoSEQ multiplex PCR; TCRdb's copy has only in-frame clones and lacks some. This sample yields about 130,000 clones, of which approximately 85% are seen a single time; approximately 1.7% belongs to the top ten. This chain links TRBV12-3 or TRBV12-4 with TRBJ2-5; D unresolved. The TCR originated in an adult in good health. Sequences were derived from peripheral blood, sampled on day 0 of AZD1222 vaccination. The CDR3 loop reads CASSTDRETQYF. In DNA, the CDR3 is TGTGCCAGCAGTACAGATCGGGAGACCCAGTACTTC.